The present T cell receptor beta chain was sequenced within a study of identical twins. The table lists this clonotype with a few counts. MiXCR was run by TCRdb on the 5' RACE reads, yielding one entry per CDR3 protein. The repertoire has fewer than 350,000 distinct CDR3 sequences, roughly 8.6% of them found once; the top ten carry 2% to 2.5%. V shed 3 bases and J 0 bases; nucleotides not matched to a gene: 4. Germline-derived CDR1 and CDR2 are LGHNA and YNFKEQ. The CDR3 runs 15 residues. The same specimen was also included in a second study, on yellow fever vaccine responses in identical twins.

The sample comprised memory (CD45RO+) T cells sorted from blood. The chain is built from TRBV4-2 and TRBJ2-7; TRBD2 agrees at 8 bases. The sequence came from a woman in her late teens or twenties in good health. In nucleotides, the CDR3 is TGTGCCAGCAGCCAGACTAGCGACTACTCCTACGAGCAGTACTTC. The encoded protein is CASSQTSDYSYEQYF.